This TCR beta chain comes out of a study of Graves' ophthalmopathy and Graves' hyperthyroidism. Study background: No progression to ophthalmopathy over 18 months defined stable hyperthyroidism. Study-wide results and limits: The blood repertoire also included most expanded thyroid clonotypes above 0.001 frequency.

This clonotype has at least ten counts. Antigen specificity is unknown. This CDR3 is built from 14 residues. V was trimmed by 1 base and J by 8 bases, leaving 17 bases between them. From germline, CDR1 is DFQATT and CDR2 SNEGSKA (reference sequence). RNA transcripts provided the template for amplifying TCR beta CDR3 regions. HTBI primers were used in a first-round RT-PCR, which preceded a second-round multiplex PCR. Each CDR3 protein is one row after TCRdb ran MiXCR on the multiplex PCR reads. In the table there are over a million distinct CDR3 sequences, around a third of which are singletons. V usage is TRBV20-1 and J usage is TRBJ1-2, with unresolved D. The sample consisted of peripheral blood or thyroid tissue (not recorded which). The clonotype originates from an adult man with Graves' hyperthyroidism. The CDR3 region has the DNA TGCAGTGCTAGAGTGTCCAGGACGAGGGAAGGCTACACCTTC. The encoded protein is CSARVSRTREGYTF.